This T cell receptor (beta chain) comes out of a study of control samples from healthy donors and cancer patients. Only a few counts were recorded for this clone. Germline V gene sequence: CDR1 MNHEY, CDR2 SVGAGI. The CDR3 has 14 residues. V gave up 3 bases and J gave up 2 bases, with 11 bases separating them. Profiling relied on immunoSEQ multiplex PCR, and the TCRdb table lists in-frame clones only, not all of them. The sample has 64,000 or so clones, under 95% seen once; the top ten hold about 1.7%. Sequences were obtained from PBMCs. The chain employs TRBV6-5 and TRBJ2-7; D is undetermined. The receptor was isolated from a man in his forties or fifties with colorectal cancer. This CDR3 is CASSYSRVTYEQYF. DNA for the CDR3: TGTGCCAGCAGTTATTCTAGGGTTACCTACGAGCAGTACTTC.